The 4 T cell receptor beta chains below come from one sample, sequenced in a study of T cells after posttransplantation cyclophosphamide. Cyclophosphamide on days +3 and +4 followed busulfan-fludarabine conditioning and a marrow graft. The data were produced by immunoSEQ multiplex PCR, yet TCRdb's version contains in-frame clones alone and is incomplete. The profile shows tens of thousands of clones, about 92% of them singletons. Material: PBMCs, obtained around 58 days after allogeneic stem cell transplant with posttransplant cyclophosphamide. These receptors were collected from a male patient between 60 and 69 years old who received an allogeneic stem cell transplant from a related donor and was CMV-positive. Some T cells may arise from the graft donor.

The chain recombines TRBV2 with TRBJ1-2; 7 positions agree with TRBD1. Trimming took 7 bases from V and 3 from J; bases not matched to a gene: 5. The length of the CDR3 is 13 residues. Germline V gene sequence: CDR1 SNHLY, CDR2 FYNNEI. CDR3: CASKRQGYYGYTF. CDR3 DNA sequence: TGTGCCAGCAAAAGACAGGGTTACTATGGCTACACCTTC. The complete variable domain, with remaining parts taken from reference TRBV2 and TRBJ1-2, reads EPEVTQTPSHQVTQMGQEVILRCVPISNHLYFYWYRQILGQKVEFLVSFYNNEISEKSEIFDDQFSVERPDGSNFTLKIRSTKLEDSAMYFCASKRQGYYGYTFGSGTRLTVV.

This clone has only one observation. CDR3 coding DNA: TGTGCCAGCAGCTCCTTAGCCGGGGATGTCACCTACGAGCAGTACTTC. Protein: CASSSLAGDVTYEQYF. J is TRBJ2-7 and V is TRBV7-9; D is possibly TRBD2 (5 bases). V dropped 4 bases and J dropped 2 bases, with 18 bases sitting between them. Germline V gene data show CDR1 as SEHNR and CDR2 as FQNEAQ (reference sequence). The CDR3 length is 16 residues.

The J gene is TRBJ2-2, the V gene TRBV21-1; TRBD1 is taken as the D call from the table, unchecked against the DNA. TRBV21-1 represents a pseudogene. The CDR3 has 16 residues. The CDR3 reads CASSRPGTGPGGELFF. The CDR3 DNA follows: TGTGCCAGCAGTCGCCCCGGGACAGGGCCGGGCGGGGAGCTGTTTTTT.

This clone has a handful of counts. The J gene is TRBJ2-3, the V gene TRBV7-9; the D is unclear. The ends were cut back, 6 bases at V and 5 bases at J, with 9 bases in the middle. Germline CDR1 SEHNR, CDR2 FQNEAQ (reference sequence). The CDR3 loop spans 12 amino acids. For the CDR3, the DNA is TGTGCCAGCAGTGCCCCGGTAGATACGCAGTATTTT. Translated, it gives CASSAPVDTQYF.